The text below deals with one T cell receptor beta chain. These data belong to a study of blood T cell repertoires in COVID-19. The wider study: Spain, Italy and the United States supplied samples that represented acute and convalescent COVID-19.

Profiled with immunoSEQ multiplex PCR; TCRdb holds only in-frame clones, not every one. Of about 240,000 clones in the sample, roughly four fifths were seen once. The clonotype was recovered from a woman under 30 with acute or convalescent COVID-19. The sequenced sample was peripheral blood.

The CDR3 loop reads CASSLPGQAHYEQYF. The CDR3 region has the DNA TGTGCCAGCAGCCTACCGGGACAGGCTCACTACGAGCAGTACTTC. The chain has TRBV6-2 or TRBV6-3 and TRBJ2-7, with 8 bases lining up with TRBD1. Germline V lookup: CDR1 MNHEY, CDR2 SVGEGT. Unmatched junction bases numbered 10, after V lost 6 bases and J lost 3 bases. The CDR3 is made up of 15 amino acids.